These T cell receptor beta chains were read from a single sample in a study of cytomegalovirus exposure and HLA in healthy donors. Sequencing used immunoSEQ multiplex PCR; TCRdb keeps in-frame clones, though not all of them. Among around 130,000 clones listed, around 77% were seen once. Sequenced material: PBMCs. All receptors come from a woman aged 55-70 years in good health and CMV-seronegative. Both conserved end residues are part of each CDR3. The order of the fields is clone size, D gene, J gene, V gene, CDR3 DNA, CDR3 protein. D genes are given only for firm matches. Size tells how often a clone was seen (once, few, many) or the class of an expanded clone, and some rows leave it out.

clone_size: NA; d_call: NA; j_call: TRBJ1-1; v_call: TRBV30; cdr3_nt: TGTGCCTGGAGTTACATCGGCGGCCTTCTCACTGAAGCTTTCTTT; cdr3_aa: CAWSYIGGLLTEAFF
clone_size: NA; d_call: NA; j_call: TRBJ1-1; v_call: TRBV7-8; cdr3_nt: TGTGCCAGCAGCTTATCAGGGGTTGAAGGAGCTTTCTTT; cdr3_aa: CASSLSGVEGAFF
clone_size: NA; d_call: TRBD1; j_call: TRBJ1-2; v_call: TRBV10-1; cdr3_nt: TGCGCCAGCAGTCGGGACAGGGACTATGGCTACACCTTC; cdr3_aa: CASSRDRDYGYTF
clone_size: NA; d_call: TRBD2; j_call: TRBJ2-7; v_call: TRBV5-1; cdr3_nt: TGCGCCAGCAGACTACTAGCGTTAAGCTCCTACGAGCAGTACTTC; cdr3_aa: CASRLLALSSYEQYF
clone_size: NA; d_call: TRBD1; j_call: TRBJ2-7; v_call: TRBV7-9; cdr3_nt: TGTGCCAGCAGCTCGGGACAGGGGGCTTACGACATATTTTTATACGAGCAGTACTTC; cdr3_aa: CASSSGQGAYDIFLYEQYF
clone_size: few; d_call: TRBD1; j_call: TRBJ1-6; v_call: TRBV10-3; cdr3_nt: TGTGCCATCAGTGATTTCCGGACAGGGATGAATGCTTCACCCCTCCACTTT; cdr3_aa: CAISDFRTGMNASPLHF
clone_size: NA; d_call: TRBD1; j_call: TRBJ1-3; v_call: TRBV9; cdr3_nt: TGTGCCAGCAGCCCCAGACAGGGGATGGGCTCAGGAAACACCATATATTTT; cdr3_aa: CASSPRQGMGSGNTIYF
clone_size: few; d_call: NA; j_call: TRBJ2-2; v_call: TRBV7-2; cdr3_nt: TGTGCCAGCAGCTTACGGTCGACCGGGGAGCTGTTTTTT; cdr3_aa: CASSLRSTGELFF
clone_size: NA; d_call: NA; j_call: TRBJ1-6; v_call: TRBV5-1; cdr3_nt: TGCGCCAGCAGCGACCTACAGGGTAGTGATTCACCCCTCCACTTT; cdr3_aa: CASSDLQGSDSPLHF
clone_size: few; d_call: TRBD1; j_call: TRBJ1-4; v_call: TRBV2; cdr3_nt: TGTGCCAGCAGTGGGGACAGGGCAATGGCTATTAGTGAAAAACTGTTTTTT; cdr3_aa: CASSGDRAMAISEKLFF
clone_size: NA; d_call: NA; j_call: TRBJ1-2; v_call: TRBV28; cdr3_nt: TGTGCCAGCAGTTTCTTAAGGGGCGGTAACTATGGCTACACCTTC; cdr3_aa: CASSFLRGGNYGYTF
clone_size: once; d_call: TRBD2; j_call: TRBJ2-1; v_call: TRBV13; cdr3_nt: TGTGCCAGCAGCCCAACGGTAGCGGGAGGTCTCGATGAGCAGTTCTTC; cdr3_aa: CASSPTVAGGLDEQFF
clone_size: NA; d_call: NA; j_call: TRBJ1-1; v_call: TRBV5-1; cdr3_nt: TGCGCCAGCAGCCTGGAGTTTGGCAGTACGGAAGCTTTCTTT; cdr3_aa: CASSLEFGSTEAFF
clone_size: few; d_call: NA; j_call: TRBJ1-5; v_call: TRBV9; cdr3_nt: TGTGCCAGCAGCGTAGCAGGCAATCAGCCCCAGCATTTT; cdr3_aa: CASSVAGNQPQHF
clone_size: once; d_call: NA; j_call: TRBJ2-7; v_call: TRBV5-4; cdr3_nt: TGTGCCAGCAGCCAGGACAGTTCGTCCTACGAGCAGTACTTC; cdr3_aa: CASSQDSSSYEQYF
clone_size: few; d_call: NA; j_call: TRBJ1-4; v_call: TRBV18; cdr3_nt: TGTGCCAGCTCACCACGCAGGGATACAACTAATGAAAAACTGTTTTTT; cdr3_aa: CASSPRRDTTNEKLFF
clone_size: once; d_call: TRBD1; j_call: TRBJ1-1; v_call: TRBV5-1; cdr3_nt: TGCGCCAGCAGCTTGCAGGGGGATTACACTGAAGCTTTCTTT; cdr3_aa: CASSLQGDYTEAFF
clone_size: NA; d_call: NA; j_call: TRBJ1-2; v_call: TRBV4-1; cdr3_nt: TGCGCCAGCAGCCAAGACGGTCAGGGATCTAACTATGGCTACACCTTC; cdr3_aa: CASSQDGQGSNYGYTF
clone_size: NA; d_call: TRBD1; j_call: TRBJ2-2; v_call: TRBV9; cdr3_nt: TGTGCCAGCAGCGTCTCCAGGGGGCGGGGCACCGGGGAGCTGTTTTTT; cdr3_aa: CASSVSRGRGTGELFF
clone_size: NA; d_call: TRBD1; j_call: TRBJ2-7; v_call: TRBV5-1; cdr3_nt: TGCGCCAGCAGCTACCGACAGGGGGCGATCGAGCAGTACTTC; cdr3_aa: CASSYRQGAIEQYF
clone_size: NA; d_call: TRBD2; j_call: TRBJ2-7; v_call: TRBV19; cdr3_nt: TGTGCCAGTAGTATAGGGGGGACTAGCGGACTATACGAGCAGTACTTC; cdr3_aa: CASSIGGTSGLYEQYF
clone_size: NA; d_call: NA; j_call: TRBJ2-1; v_call: TRBV11-3; cdr3_nt: TGTGCCAGCAGCTTCGCGCTAACAGGGTCGGAGAGGGGTGAGCAGTTCTTC; cdr3_aa: CASSFALTGSERGEQFF
clone_size: NA; d_call: NA; j_call: TRBJ1-1; v_call: TRBV29-1; cdr3_nt: TGCAGCGGAGGATTGAACACTGAAGCTTTCTTT; cdr3_aa: CSGGLNTEAFF
clone_size: once; d_call: NA; j_call: TRBJ1-1; v_call: TRBV6-5; cdr3_nt: TGTGCCAGCAGCTCCCCGGGGGGCACTGAAGCTTTCTTT; cdr3_aa: CASSSPGGTEAFF
clone_size: NA; d_call: TRBD1; j_call: TRBJ1-5; v_call: TRBV2; cdr3_nt: TGTGCCAGCAGCGAACCTGGGGACAGGGTTGGACAGCCCCAGCATTTT; cdr3_aa: CASSEPGDRVGQPQHF
clone_size: once; d_call: NA; j_call: TRBJ1-2; v_call: TRBV28; cdr3_nt: TGTGCCAGCAGTTTATACAGGGAATCTAACTATGGCTACACCTTC; cdr3_aa: CASSLYRESNYGYTF
clone_size: once; d_call: TRBD1; j_call: TRBJ1-1; v_call: TRBV28; cdr3_nt: TGTGCCAGCAGTTTCTTCGGACAGGGATCGTACACTGAAGCTTTCTTT; cdr3_aa: CASSFFGQGSYTEAFF
clone_size: NA; d_call: TRBD2; j_call: TRBJ2-3; v_call: TRBV4-1; cdr3_nt: TGCGCCAGCAGCCAAGGACCCGGGAGGACTTTTGGCACAGATACGCAGTATTTT; cdr3_aa: CASSQGPGRTFGTDTQYF
clone_size: NA; d_call: TRBD1; j_call: TRBJ1-2; v_call: TRBV5-4; cdr3_nt: TGTGCCAGCAGCGCGGGACAGGGGAACTATGGCTACACCTTC; cdr3_aa: CASSAGQGNYGYTF
clone_size: NA; d_call: NA; j_call: TRBJ2-7; v_call: TRBV30; cdr3_nt: TGTGCCTGGAGTCCCTCCCCAGGGGCCCTCTACGAGCAGTACTTC; cdr3_aa: CAWSPSPGALYEQYF
clone_size: NA; d_call: NA; j_call: TRBJ2-1; v_call: TRBV18; cdr3_nt: TGTGCCAGCTCACCTTGGCAGGGGGAGGCTTCGATCAGTGAGCAGTTCTTC; cdr3_aa: CASSPWQGEASISEQFF